This T cell receptor beta chain was captured by sequencing in a study of T cells after yellow fever vaccination. CDR3 length: 14 amino acids. CDR1 and CDR2 (germline): KGHSY, FQNENV. The germline V and J ends were trimmed by 0 bases and 10 bases, with 13 bases remaining between them. Via MiXCR, TCRdb re-called the 5' RACE reads, giving one row per CDR3 protein. The data show 600,000 to 750,000 distinct CDR3 sequences, roughly an eighth seen once. This clonotype came up many times. The starting material was PBMCs, obtained on the day of the yellow fever booster vaccination. The V and J genes are TRBV16 and TRBJ2-1; D might be TRBD2 (5 bases). The TCR sequence derives from a man aged 30-40 years who received the YFV17D yellow fever vaccine. The CDR3 DNA sequence: TGTGCCAGCAGCCAATCGGCGGGTTTTAGCGAGCAGTTCTTC. As protein: CASSQSAGFSEQFF. The complete variable domain, with remaining parts taken from reference TRBV16 and TRBJ2-1, reads GEEVAQTPKHLVRGEGQKAKLYCAPIKGHSYVFWYQQVLKNEFKFLISFQNENVFDETGMPKERFSAKCLPNSPCSLEIQATKLEDSAVYFCASSQSAGFSEQFFGPGTRLTVL.